This record covers a single T cell receptor beta chain. Antigen: not known. The ends were cut back, 0 bases at V and 3 bases at J, with 21 bases in the middle. Germline V gene lookup returns CDR1 SGHAT and CDR2 FQNNGV. The CDR3 sequence is 19 residues long. Time point denoted: after dendritic cell vaccination, including at tumor progression/relapse. All glioblastoma patients lacked an isocitrate dehydrogenase mutation. TCRB CDR3 was amplified from 2 ug genomic DNA or less. Produced via immunoSEQ multiplex PCR; TCRdb's table is partial and in-frame only. The sample has approximately 50,000 clones, about nine tenths seen once. The sample belongs to a study of glioma-infiltrating T cells after dendritic cell vaccination. Overall study: Dendritic cell vaccination trial patients had either newly diagnosed or recurrent glioblastoma. Study-wide points: Longer survival after dendritic cell vaccination followed higher pretreatment TIL content.

The specimen comprised blood, sampled after dendritic cell vaccination. The chain couples TRBV11-2 to TRBJ1-3; D uncertain. This clonotype was sampled from a human donor with glioblastoma. The CDR3 reads CASSLDSAKPRRFGNTIYF. The CDR3 coding sequence is TGTGCCAGCAGCTTAGATTCCGCCAAACCTAGGAGGTTTGGAAACACCATATATTTT.